Below, one T cell receptor beta chain is given with its context. Its target antigen remains unknown. Base-call qualities are not available, and no considerably larger clone is one nucleotide away. The data were obtained in a study of shared clonotypes between healthy human individuals (TCRdb year 2020). Concerning the study at large: The cohort included three men and a couple of women between 18 and 49 years of age. For each donor, three plates each were used for CD4 naive and CD4 memory, two plates were used for CD8 naive, and one plate was used for CD8 memory. The study deeply sequenced blood TCR repertoires of about 5 healthy adults to estimate repertoire size and the extent of clonotype sharing between individuals. Libraries were prepared and TCR repertoires were sequenced by different laboratories using diverse techniques, in order to increase sequencing depth and limit assay-specific biases. Per donor, leukapheresis produced somewhere between about 0.9 and 9.5 billion PBMCs.

The study at large found these results: Compared with non-shared clonotypes, clonotypes shared by all four sorted-subset donors had higher generation probabilities. Sampling was restricted to blood, and TCR repertoires in tissue are likely to differ from TCR repertoires in blood. Pairwise subsampling indicated that sequencing depth was expected to affect the degree of clonotype sharing among donors. Estimated clonotype richness was generally larger for naive than for memory subsets. Because the study included only a small number of donors, the genetic and exposure-history diversity represented was limited. Across four donors, about 5% of naive CD4, 3.5% of naive CD8, about 2% of memory CD4, and approximately 0.4% of memory CD8 clonotypes were shared. Incomplete sequencing was indicated by rarefaction of sorted-subset datasets, despite the large sequencing depth.

TCR CDR3 regions were amplified from genomic DNA by multiplex PCR using the deep immunoSEQ assay. Genomic DNA extracted from each cell subset was distributed evenly over all wells of several immunoSEQ 96-well plates, and each plate served as one replicate. For sorted subsets, approximately 0.2 ug of genomic DNA, equivalent to 30,000 or so T cell genomes, went into each replicate PCR. The purified libraries were quantified using a Qubit 3.0 fluorometer, sized with a Bioanalyzer 2100, and then quantified again using the KAPA Library Quantification kit. A separate single-read 150-cycle Illumina NextSeq 550 flow cell was used to sequence each immunoSEQ 96-well plate. On the authors' methods: Because the immunoSEQ output included only junctional sequences and no quality scores, the filtering could not be the same as the filtering used for full-length reads. To assign V/J genes and CDR3, sequences were annotated using PyIR, a Python wrapper for IgBLAST v1.9, with IMGT germline references. Reads with weak V/J assignments (E-value above 1e-6), missing CDR3, stop codons, out-of-frame junctions, or ambiguous translated residues were removed. V3J clonotypes were defined as sequences sharing an identical inferred V gene, J gene, and CDR3 amino acid sequence. Percentage overlap between repertoires was computed as shared unique clonotypes divided by the size of the smaller repertoire. RTK rarefaction, the Chao1 estimator, and Recon v2.1 estimates of unobserved clonotypes were used to assess repertoire richness. Generation probabilities were computed with OLGA for all TCRbeta clonotypes obtained by the gDNA method from several donors. This is the immuneACCESS table as TCRdb keeps it, with only in-frame sequences that have V and J called. A part of the clones is gone; compared with another copy, unresolved V genes explain less than half, and the rest is unexplained. The D gene and trimming were derived from the DNA, and the V and J assignments and clone size from that table. This sample comprises about 2.4 million clones, 80% to 95% of them detected only once. The ten most abundant clones make up roughly 0.39% of the sample.

Healthy HIV-negative adults with no recently reported acute infections or vaccinations were included as donors. Every donor was a Caucasian adult residing in Nashville, Tennessee, USA. CD4+ T cells were enriched by magnetic negative selection, after which naive cells were positively selected on CD45RA and the negative fraction was taken as the memory subset. Blood was collected by leukapheresis, and PBMCs were isolated by Ficoll-Histopaque density gradient centrifugation and then cryopreserved in liquid nitrogen vapor phase. Purity and quantity of every magnetically sorted T cell population were checked by analytical flow cytometry. From each sorted fraction, genomic DNA was isolated and quantified by UV absorbance on a Nanodrop 2000c. As encoded in the germline V gene, CDR1 is MDHEN while CDR2 is SYDVKM. Its CDR3 holds 13 amino acids, cysteine through phenylalanine. The DNA shown is the 39-base CDR3, in frame from base 1. The germline V end is reduced by 3 bases and the J end by 6 bases; junction bases left unmatched: 3.

The sample comprised naive CD4+ T cells from PBMCs. The cell subset or site label corresponds to: CD45RA+ positively selected. This TCR derives from a man aged 18 to 30 in good health. Some clones in this sample may be carry-over from other donors' samples. Rearrangement joined TRBV28 to TRBJ2-3; TRBD1 agrees with 7 junctional bases. The DNA reads as follows: TGTGCCAGCAGTTTGGGGACAGACGATACGCAGTATTTT. It specifies CASSLGTDDTQYF.